The rows below give T cell receptor beta chains drawn from one sample of a study of blood T cell repertoires in COVID-19. Clones were sequenced by immunoSEQ multiplex PCR, and TCRdb holds only the in-frame ones, with some missing. There are 100,000 to 150,000 clones in the sample; 88% occur only once, and 0.88% lies in the top ten. The material sequenced was peripheral blood. Receptors originate from a woman aged 45-60 years with active or convalescent COVID-19. Both conserved end residues are part of each CDR3. The order of the fields is clone size, J gene, V gene, D gene, CDR3 DNA, CDR3 protein. D genes are given only for firm matches. Clone sizes are given selectively: once, few, many, or a class where the clone is expanded.

clone size: -
J gene: TRBJ2-7
V gene: TRBV2
D gene: -
CDR3 DNA: TGTGCCAGCACAGACAGTACCTACGAGCAGTACTTC
CDR3 protein: CASTDSTYEQYF

clone size: -
J gene: TRBJ2-5
V gene: TRBV2
D gene: TRBD2
CDR3 DNA: TGTGCCAGCAGTGAATCGGAGCGGGAGGGCCAGGAGACCCAGTACTTC
CDR3 protein: CASSESEREGQETQYF

clone size: -
J gene: TRBJ2-7
V gene: TRBV15
D gene: -
CDR3 DNA: TGTGCCACCAGCAGCGGGATTCTATACGAGCAGTACTTC
CDR3 protein: CATSSGILYEQYF

clone size: -
J gene: TRBJ2-3
V gene: TRBV7-3
D gene: -
CDR3 DNA: TGTGCCAGCAGCTTAAATGAGCCTGTTAAATCGGATACGCAGTATTTT
CDR3 protein: CASSLNEPVKSDTQYF

clone size: -
J gene: TRBJ1-5
V gene: TRBV5-1
D gene: -
CDR3 DNA: TGCGCCAGCAGCCCCGGGACACCCAATCAGCCCCAGCATTTT
CDR3 protein: CASSPGTPNQPQHF

clone size: -
J gene: TRBJ2-1
V gene: TRBV15
D gene: TRBD2
CDR3 DNA: TGTGCCACCAGCAGAGGACTAGCGCTAGACAATGAGCAGTTCTTC
CDR3 protein: CATSRGLALDNEQFF

clone size: -
J gene: TRBJ1-1
V gene: TRBV24-1
D gene: TRBD1
CDR3 DNA: TGTGCCACCAGTGAGCCAGGGGGCACTGAAGCTTTCTTT
CDR3 protein: CATSEPGGTEAFF

clone size: -
J gene: TRBJ1-5
V gene: TRBV9
D gene: TRBD1
CDR3 DNA: TGTGCCAGCAGCGTTACAGGGGGGGTTCAGCCCCAGCATTTT
CDR3 protein: CASSVTGGVQPQHF

clone size: -
J gene: TRBJ1-6
V gene: TRBV30
D gene: -
CDR3 DNA: TGTGCCTGGAGTGGCCGGACGGGACTTTTTTTCCTCCACTTT
CDR3 protein: CAWSGRTGLFFLHF

clone size: -
J gene: TRBJ2-5
V gene: TRBV7-9
D gene: TRBD1
CDR3 DNA: TGTGCCAGCAGTTTTCCCACGGACAGGCGTCGGACCCAGTACTTC
CDR3 protein: CASSFPTDRRRTQYF

clone size: -
J gene: TRBJ2-7
V gene: TRBV7-6
D gene: TRBD2
CDR3 DNA: TGTGCCAGCAGCTTACAGCAGCGGGGGCTCTACGAGCAGTACTTC
CDR3 protein: CASSLQQRGLYEQYF

clone size: -
J gene: TRBJ2-3
V gene: TRBV11-3
D gene: -
CDR3 DNA: TGTGCCAGCAGCTTAGCGGGGCCGGGACTTGCCACAGATACGCAGTATTTT
CDR3 protein: CASSLAGPGLATDTQYF

clone size: -
J gene: TRBJ2-7
V gene: TRBV28
D gene: -
CDR3 DNA: TGTGCCAGCAGCTCTCTACAGGGATCCTACGAGCAGTACTTC
CDR3 protein: CASSSLQGSYEQYF

clone size: few
J gene: TRBJ1-2
V gene: TRBV7-6
D gene: -
CDR3 DNA: TGTGCCAGCAGCTTAGATGGGGGCGGCGGCTACACCTTC
CDR3 protein: CASSLDGGGGYTF

clone size: -
J gene: TRBJ2-3
V gene: TRBV3-1/TRBV3-2
D gene: TRBD2
CDR3 DNA: TGTGCCAGCAGCCAAGACGCAGCGGGAGGTACCAGGCAGTATTTT
CDR3 protein: CASSQDAAGGTRQYF

clone size: -
J gene: TRBJ1-3
V gene: TRBV27
D gene: TRBD1
CDR3 DNA: TGTGCCAGCAGCCGACAGGGAGAAAACACCATATATTTT
CDR3 protein: CASSRQGENTIYF

clone size: -
J gene: TRBJ2-1
V gene: TRBV2
D gene: TRBD1
CDR3 DNA: TGTGCCAGCTGCTGGGACAGGGGGTACAATGAGCAGTTCTTC
CDR3 protein: CASCWDRGYNEQFF

clone size: -
J gene: TRBJ2-3
V gene: TRBV7-2
D gene: -
CDR3 DNA: TGTGCCAGCAGCTTAGTAGCTAGTACGGGGGATACGCAGTATTTT
CDR3 protein: CASSLVASTGDTQYF

clone size: once
J gene: TRBJ1-4
V gene: TRBV7-9
D gene: -
CDR3 DNA: TGTGCCAGTAGAGGAAGGCAGAATGAAAAACTGTTTTTT
CDR3 protein: CASRGRQNEKLFF

clone size: -
J gene: TRBJ1-2
V gene: TRBV19
D gene: -
CDR3 DNA: TGTGCCAGTAGTATTACCAGGGACTATGGCTACACCTTC
CDR3 protein: CASSITRDYGYTF

clone size: once
J gene: TRBJ2-4
V gene: TRBV7-2
D gene: TRBD1
CDR3 DNA: TGTGCCAGCAGCTTAAGGGACAGCCCATGTGGGGACTTC
CDR3 protein: CASSLRDSPCGDF

clone size: -
J gene: TRBJ2-5
V gene: TRBV6-6
D gene: TRBD2
CDR3 DNA: TGTGCCAGCACCGCGGGGGTAGGACCCACCCAAGAGACCCAGTACTTC
CDR3 protein: CASTAGVGPTQETQYF

clone size: -
J gene: TRBJ2-7
V gene: TRBV12-3/TRBV12-4
D gene: -
CDR3 DNA: TGTGCCAGCAGCACCGGGACTCTATACGAGCAGTACTTC
CDR3 protein: CASSTGTLYEQYF

clone size: -
J gene: TRBJ2-1
V gene: TRBV10-3
D gene: -
CDR3 DNA: TGTGCCACCCAATCGACAGGCACCTACAATGAGCAGTTCTTC
CDR3 protein: CATQSTGTYNEQFF

clone size: -
J gene: TRBJ1-1
V gene: TRBV7-9
D gene: -
CDR3 DNA: TGTGCCAGCAGCCCTGTAACAGAGAAAGCTTTCTTT
CDR3 protein: CASSPVTEKAFF

clone size: -
J gene: TRBJ1-2
V gene: TRBV6-5
D gene: TRBD1
CDR3 DNA: TGTGCCAGCAAACAGGGGTACAGTGGCTACACCTTC
CDR3 protein: CASKQGYSGYTF

clone size: -
J gene: TRBJ2-7
V gene: TRBV4-2
D gene: -
CDR3 DNA: TGTGCCAGCAGCCCCACGGGCTACGAGCAGTACTTC
CDR3 protein: CASSPTGYEQYF

clone size: -
J gene: TRBJ2-2
V gene: TRBV7-2
D gene: -
CDR3 DNA: TGTGCCAGCAGCCCGGACCTATGGACAGCGAACACCGGGGAGCTGTTTTTT
CDR3 protein: CASSPDLWTANTGELFF

clone size: -
J gene: TRBJ2-7
V gene: TRBV5-1
D gene: TRBD2
CDR3 DNA: TGCGCCAGCAGCGTCTCCGGACGGACTAGCTCCTACGAGCAGTACTTC
CDR3 protein: CASSVSGRTSSYEQYF

clone size: few
J gene: TRBJ2-1
V gene: TRBV7-9
D gene: TRBD2
CDR3 DNA: TGTGCCAGCAGCTCACCGGGACTAGCGGGATCTGAGCAGTTCTTC
CDR3 protein: CASSSPGLAGSEQFF

clone size: once
J gene: TRBJ1-2
V gene: TRBV5-4
D gene: -
CDR3 DNA: TGTGCCAGCAGCTTGCTGTCTTTGGGCAGTTCCCAGGGCTACACCTTC
CDR3 protein: CASSLLSLGSSQGYTF

clone size: -
J gene: TRBJ2-7
V gene: TRBV11-3
D gene: -
CDR3 DNA: TGTGCCAGCAGCCCTGGGTTAGCTGTTTTGGACGAGCAGTACTTC
CDR3 protein: CASSPGLAVLDEQYF

clone size: -
J gene: TRBJ1-5
V gene: TRBV15
D gene: -
CDR3 DNA: TGTGCCACCAGCAGAGATTCGGGGTCCTGGCAGCCCCAGCATTTT
CDR3 protein: CATSRDSGSWQPQHF

clone size: once
J gene: TRBJ1-6
V gene: TRBV11-2
D gene: -
CDR3 DNA: TGTGCCAGCAGACCGTACTCCAATTCACCCCTCCACTTT
CDR3 protein: CASRPYSNSPLHF

clone size: -
J gene: TRBJ2-2
V gene: TRBV5-1
D gene: -
CDR3 DNA: TGCGCCAGCAGCGGAGACGCGAACACCGGGGAGCTGTTTTTT
CDR3 protein: CASSGDANTGELFF

clone size: once
J gene: TRBJ2-5
V gene: TRBV5-5
D gene: -
CDR3 DNA: TGTGCCAGCAGTCAGGGGGGATTAGAGACCCAGTACTTC
CDR3 protein: CASSQGGLETQYF

clone size: -
J gene: TRBJ2-3
V gene: TRBV11-2
D gene: -
CDR3 DNA: TGTGCCAGCAGCTTAGATCGGGATGGAGATACGCAGTATTTT
CDR3 protein: CASSLDRDGDTQYF

clone size: few
J gene: TRBJ2-7
V gene: TRBV7-2
D gene: -
CDR3 DNA: TGTGCCAGCAGCTTAGACGGTTTCCGGGGGGCCGAGCAGTACTTC
CDR3 protein: CASSLDGFRGAEQYF

clone size: once
J gene: TRBJ2-5
V gene: TRBV4-1
D gene: TRBD2
CDR3 DNA: TGCGCCAGCAGCCAAGTGGGCCTAGCGGGAGGCGGGGGAGAGACCCAGTACTTC
CDR3 protein: CASSQVGLAGGGGETQYF

clone size: -
J gene: TRBJ2-7
V gene: TRBV28
D gene: -
CDR3 DNA: TGTGCCAGCAGTTTACTCCGACAGGATGCCTACGAGCAGTACTTC
CDR3 protein: CASSLLRQDAYEQYF

clone size: -
J gene: TRBJ2-2
V gene: TRBV7-6
D gene: TRBD2
CDR3 DNA: TGTGCCAGCAGCCCCTCGGGGGGGGGCACCGGGGAGCTGTTTTTT
CDR3 protein: CASSPSGGGTGELFF

clone size: once
J gene: TRBJ2-7
V gene: TRBV7-8
D gene: -
CDR3 DNA: TGTGCCAGCAGCCCCGCATTCGGGGAGCAGTACTTC
CDR3 protein: CASSPAFGEQYF

clone size: -
J gene: TRBJ1-2
V gene: TRBV28
D gene: TRBD1
CDR3 DNA: TGTGCCAGCCGAAACCTACAGGGGACGGCAGCTAACTATGGCTACACCTTC
CDR3 protein: CASRNLQGTAANYGYTF

clone size: -
J gene: TRBJ2-7
V gene: TRBV28
D gene: TRBD2
CDR3 DNA: TGTGCCAGCACCATTCCAGGGCTAGCGGCCTACGAGCAGTACTTC
CDR3 protein: CASTIPGLAAYEQYF

clone size: -
J gene: TRBJ2-7
V gene: TRBV5-1
D gene: -
CDR3 DNA: TGCGCCAGCAGCGTTAGAGTCCCAGAGCTAGGCGAGCAGTACTTC
CDR3 protein: CASSVRVPELGEQYF

clone size: -
J gene: TRBJ2-7
V gene: TRBV3-1/TRBV3-2
D gene: TRBD1
CDR3 DNA: TGTGCCAGCCCTTGTACCGGGACAGGGCCTGAGGAGCAGTACTTC
CDR3 protein: CASPCTGTGPEEQYF

clone size: -
J gene: TRBJ2-5
V gene: TRBV5-6
D gene: -
CDR3 DNA: TGTGCCAGCAGCTTCCAGGGGTCCGAGACCCAGTACTTC
CDR3 protein: CASSFQGSETQYF

clone size: few
J gene: TRBJ2-7
V gene: TRBV7-9
D gene: -
CDR3 DNA: TGTGCCAGCAGCTACCTCCCGGGCCGAGCGGCGAGCTCCTACGAGCAGTACTTC
CDR3 protein: CASSYLPGRAASSYEQYF